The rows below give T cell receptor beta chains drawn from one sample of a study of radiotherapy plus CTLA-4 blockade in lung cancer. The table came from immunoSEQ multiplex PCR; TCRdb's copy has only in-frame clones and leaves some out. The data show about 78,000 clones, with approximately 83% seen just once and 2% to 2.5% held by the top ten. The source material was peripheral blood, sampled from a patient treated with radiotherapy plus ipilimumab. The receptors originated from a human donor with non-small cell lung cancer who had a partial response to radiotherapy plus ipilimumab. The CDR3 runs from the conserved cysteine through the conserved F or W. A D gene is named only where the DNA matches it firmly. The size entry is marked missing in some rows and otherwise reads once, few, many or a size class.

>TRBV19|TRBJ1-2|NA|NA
TGTGCCAGTAGTACTACAGGCCTTGAGGGCTACACCTTC
CASSTTGLEGYTF
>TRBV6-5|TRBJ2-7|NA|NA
TGTGCCAGCGTACAGGGACACCCCTACGAGCAGTACTTC
CASVQGHPYEQYF
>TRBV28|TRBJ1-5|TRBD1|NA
TGTGCCAGCAGTCGAGACAGGGGAAATCAGCCCCAGCATTTT
CASSRDRGNQPQHF
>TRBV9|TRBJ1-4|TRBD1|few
TGTGCCAGCAGCCTTCAGGGGGCGAGTAATGAAAAACTGTTTTTT
CASSLQGASNEKLFF
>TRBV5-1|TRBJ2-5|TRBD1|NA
TGCGCCAGCAGCTTGACGACAGGGGGGAGGCAAGAGACCCAGTACTTC
CASSLTTGGRQETQYF
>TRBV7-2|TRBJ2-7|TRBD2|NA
TGTGCCAGCAGGTTGGGGGCGGGGGGCTACGAGCAGTACTTC
CASRLGAGGYEQYF
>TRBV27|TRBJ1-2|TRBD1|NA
TGTGCCAGCAGTTACGGACAGGGTTCTAGGGGCTACACCTTC
CASSYGQGSRGYTF
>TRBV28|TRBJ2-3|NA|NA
TGTGCCAGCAGTTCTCCCCTCGGGACAGATACGCAGTATTTT
CASSSPLGTDTQYF
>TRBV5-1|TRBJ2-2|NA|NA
TGCGCCAGCAGCTTGCACCCGGGTTCGAACACCGGGGAGCTGTTTTTT
CASSLHPGSNTGELFF
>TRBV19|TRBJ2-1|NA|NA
TGTGCCAGGATTGACCCTCGGACTCATACCTACAATGAGCAGTTCTTC
CARIDPRTHTYNEQFF
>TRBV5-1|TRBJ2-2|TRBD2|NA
TGCGCCAGCAGCTTGGGGGGACTAGCGGGAGCAACCGGGGAGCTGTTTTTT
CASSLGGLAGATGELFF
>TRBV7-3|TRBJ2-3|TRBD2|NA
TGTGCCAGCAGCTTAATAGGCGGGAGTTACACAGATACGCAGTATTTT
CASSLIGGSYTDTQYF
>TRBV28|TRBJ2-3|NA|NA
TGTGCCAGCAGTCCTCACAGGGATATCGCAGATACGCAGTATTTT
CASSPHRDIADTQYF
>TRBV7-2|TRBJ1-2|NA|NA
TGTGCCAGCAGCCCCGGTGGGGAGCCGTTCTATGGCTACACCTTC
CASSPGGEPFYGYTF
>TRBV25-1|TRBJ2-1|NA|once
TGTGCCAGCAGTGTGGGGCCGGGCGATGAGCAGTTCTTC
CASSVGPGDEQFF
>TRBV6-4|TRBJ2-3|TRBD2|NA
TGTGCCAGCAGTGACTCAGCGGGGGGCGTAGATACGCAGTATTTT
CASSDSAGGVDTQYF
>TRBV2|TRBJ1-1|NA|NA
TGTGCCAGCAACCTCCCGGTCACTGAAGCTTTCTTT
CASNLPVTEAFF
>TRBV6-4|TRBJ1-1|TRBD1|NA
TGTGCCAGCAGTGAACAGGGGTGGGGCGACACTGAAGCTTTCTTT
CASSEQGWGDTEAFF
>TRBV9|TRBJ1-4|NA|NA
TGTGCCAGCAGCGAGGGTACGGGAGCCGGTGAAAAACTGTTTTTT
CASSEGTGAGEKLFF
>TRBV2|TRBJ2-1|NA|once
TGTGCCAGCAGTGAACTAGCAGAGTACAATGAGCAGTTCTTC
CASSELAEYNEQFF
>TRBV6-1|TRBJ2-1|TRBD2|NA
TGTGCCAGCAGTGTGCAGGCGGGAGGGCACAATGAGCAGTTCTTC
CASSVQAGGHNEQFF
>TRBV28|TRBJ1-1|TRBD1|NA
TGTGCCAGCAGCCCTAACAGGGGGCCCTTGAACACTGAAGCTTTCTTT
CASSPNRGPLNTEAFF
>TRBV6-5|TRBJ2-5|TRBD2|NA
TGTGCCAGCAGTTACTCGGGGGGGGACCAGTACTTC
CASSYSGGDQYF